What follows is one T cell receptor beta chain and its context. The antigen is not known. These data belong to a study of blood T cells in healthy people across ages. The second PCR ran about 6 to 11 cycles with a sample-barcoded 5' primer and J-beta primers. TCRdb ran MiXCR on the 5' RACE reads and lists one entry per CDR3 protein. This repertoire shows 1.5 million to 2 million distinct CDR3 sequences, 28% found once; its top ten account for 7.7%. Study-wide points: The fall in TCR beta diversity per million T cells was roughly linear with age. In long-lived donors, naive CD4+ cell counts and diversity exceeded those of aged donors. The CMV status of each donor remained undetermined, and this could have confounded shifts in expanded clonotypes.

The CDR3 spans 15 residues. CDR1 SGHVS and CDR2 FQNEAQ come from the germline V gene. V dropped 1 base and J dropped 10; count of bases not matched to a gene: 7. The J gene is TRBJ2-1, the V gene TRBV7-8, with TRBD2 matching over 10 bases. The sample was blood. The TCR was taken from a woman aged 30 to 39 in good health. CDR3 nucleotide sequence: TGTGCCAGCAGCTTAGTCCCTAGCGGGAGAGAGGAGCAGTTCTTC. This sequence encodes CASSLVPSGREEQFF.